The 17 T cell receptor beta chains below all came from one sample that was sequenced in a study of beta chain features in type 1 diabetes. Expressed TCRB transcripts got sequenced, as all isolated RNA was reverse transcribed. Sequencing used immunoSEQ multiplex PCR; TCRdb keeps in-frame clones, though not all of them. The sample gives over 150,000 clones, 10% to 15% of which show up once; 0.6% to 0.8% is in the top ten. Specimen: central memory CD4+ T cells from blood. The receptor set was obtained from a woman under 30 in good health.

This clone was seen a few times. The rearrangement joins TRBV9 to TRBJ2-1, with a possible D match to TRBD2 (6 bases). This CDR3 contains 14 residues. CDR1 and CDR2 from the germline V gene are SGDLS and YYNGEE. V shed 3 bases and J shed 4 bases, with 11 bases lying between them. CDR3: CASSERLVYNEQFF. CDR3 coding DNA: TGTGCCAGCAGCGAGAGACTAGTGTACAATGAGCAGTTCTTC.

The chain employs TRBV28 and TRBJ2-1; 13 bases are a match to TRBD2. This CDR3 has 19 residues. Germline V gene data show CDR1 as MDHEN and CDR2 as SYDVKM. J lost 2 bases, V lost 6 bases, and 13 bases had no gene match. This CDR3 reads CASSPERTSGSWAYNEQFF. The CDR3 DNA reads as TGTGCCAGCAGCCCCGAGCGGACTAGCGGGAGTTGGGCCTACAATGAGCAGTTCTTC. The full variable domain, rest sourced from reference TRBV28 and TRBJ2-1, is DVKVTQSSRYLVKRTGEKVFLECVQDMDHENMFWYRQDPGLGLRLIYFSYDVKMKEKGDIPEGYSVSREKKERFSLILESASTNQTSMYLCASSPERTSGSWAYNEQFFGPGTRLTVL.

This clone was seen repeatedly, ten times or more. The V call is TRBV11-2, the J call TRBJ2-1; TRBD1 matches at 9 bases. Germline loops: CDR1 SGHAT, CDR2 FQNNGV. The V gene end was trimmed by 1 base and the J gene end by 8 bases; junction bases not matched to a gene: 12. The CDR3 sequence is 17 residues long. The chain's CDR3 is CASSLGSGVQGAYEQFF. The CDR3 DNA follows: TGTGCCAGCAGCTTAGGCAGCGGTGTACAGGGGGCCTATGAGCAGTTCTTC.

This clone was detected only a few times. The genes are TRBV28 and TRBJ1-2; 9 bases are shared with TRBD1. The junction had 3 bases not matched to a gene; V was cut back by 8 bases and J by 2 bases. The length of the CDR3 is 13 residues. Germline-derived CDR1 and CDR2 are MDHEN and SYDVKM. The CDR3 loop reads CASWDRVNYGYTF. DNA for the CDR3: TGTGCCAGCTGGGACAGGGTGAACTATGGCTACACCTTC.

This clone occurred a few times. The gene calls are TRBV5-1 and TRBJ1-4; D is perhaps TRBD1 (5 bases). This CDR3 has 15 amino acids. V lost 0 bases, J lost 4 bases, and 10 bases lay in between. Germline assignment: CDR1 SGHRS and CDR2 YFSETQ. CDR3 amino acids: CASSLARQINEKLFF. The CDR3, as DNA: TGCGCCAGCAGCTTGGCCAGACAGATTAATGAAAAACTGTTTTTT.

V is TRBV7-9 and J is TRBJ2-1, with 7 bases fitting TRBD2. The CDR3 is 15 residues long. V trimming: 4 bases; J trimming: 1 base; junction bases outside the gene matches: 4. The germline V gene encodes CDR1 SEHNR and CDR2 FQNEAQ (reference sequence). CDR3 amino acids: CASSSGGRSYNEQFF. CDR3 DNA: TGTGCCAGCAGCTCCGGGGGGAGATCCTACAATGAGCAGTTCTTC.

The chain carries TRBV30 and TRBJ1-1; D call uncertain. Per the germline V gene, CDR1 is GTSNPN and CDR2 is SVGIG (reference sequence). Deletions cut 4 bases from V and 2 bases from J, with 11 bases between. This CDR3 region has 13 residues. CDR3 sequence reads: CAWTTDRNTEAFF. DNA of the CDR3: TGTGCCTGGACTACAGACCGAAACACTGAAGCTTTCTTT.

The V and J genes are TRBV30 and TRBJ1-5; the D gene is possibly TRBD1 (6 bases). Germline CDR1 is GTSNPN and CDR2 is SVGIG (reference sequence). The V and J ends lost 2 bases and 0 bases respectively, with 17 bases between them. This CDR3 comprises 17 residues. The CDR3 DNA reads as TGTGCCTGGAGTAAAACTCGGACAGCCTATAGCAATCAGCCCCAGCATTTT. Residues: CAWSKTRTAYSNQPQHF. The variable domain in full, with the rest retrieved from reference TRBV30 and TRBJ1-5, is SQTIHQWPATLVQPVGSPLSLECTVEGTSNPNLYWYRQAAGRGLQLLFYSVGIGQISSEVPQNLSASRPQDRQFILSSKKLLLSDSGFYLCAWSKTRTAYSNQPQHFGDGTRLSIL.

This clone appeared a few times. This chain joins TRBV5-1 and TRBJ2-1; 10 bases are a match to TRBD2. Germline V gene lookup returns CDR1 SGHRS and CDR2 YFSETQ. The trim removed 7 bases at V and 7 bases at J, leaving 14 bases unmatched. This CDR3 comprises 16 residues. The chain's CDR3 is CASQDLTSGSYNEQFF. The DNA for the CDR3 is TGCGCCAGCCAGGACCTGACTAGCGGGTCTTATAATGAGCAGTTCTTC.

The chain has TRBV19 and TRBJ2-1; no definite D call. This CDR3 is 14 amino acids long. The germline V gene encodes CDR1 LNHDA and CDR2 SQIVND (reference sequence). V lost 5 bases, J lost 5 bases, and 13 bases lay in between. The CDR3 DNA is TGTGCCAGTAGTCCCCAGATAGCCGACAATGAGCAGTTCTTC. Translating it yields CASSPQIADNEQFF.

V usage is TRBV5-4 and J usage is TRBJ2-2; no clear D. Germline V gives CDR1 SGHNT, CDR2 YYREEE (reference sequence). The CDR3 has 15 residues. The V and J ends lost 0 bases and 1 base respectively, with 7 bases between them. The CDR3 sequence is CASSLGRKNTGELFF. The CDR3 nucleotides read TGTGCCAGCAGCTTGGGCAGGAAGAACACCGGGGAGCTGTTTTTT.

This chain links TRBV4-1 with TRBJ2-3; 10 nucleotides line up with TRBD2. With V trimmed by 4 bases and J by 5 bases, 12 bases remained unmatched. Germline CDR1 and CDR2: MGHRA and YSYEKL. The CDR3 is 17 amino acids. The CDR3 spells CASSLYSTSGLKDTQYF. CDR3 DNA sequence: TGCGCCAGCAGCCTCTATTCGACTAGCGGGCTTAAAGATACGCAGTATTTT.

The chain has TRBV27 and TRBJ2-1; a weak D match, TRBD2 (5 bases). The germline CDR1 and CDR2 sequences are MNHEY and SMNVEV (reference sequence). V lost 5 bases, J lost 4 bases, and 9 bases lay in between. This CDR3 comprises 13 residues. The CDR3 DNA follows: TGTGCCAGCAGTCACGGACTTTACAATGAGCAGTTCTTC. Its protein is CASSHGLYNEQFF.

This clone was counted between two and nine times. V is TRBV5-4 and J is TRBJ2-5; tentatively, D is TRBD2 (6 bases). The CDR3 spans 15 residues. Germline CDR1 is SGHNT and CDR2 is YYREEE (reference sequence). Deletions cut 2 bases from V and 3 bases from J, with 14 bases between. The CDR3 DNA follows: TGTGCCAGCAGCTTATCTGGGAGGAGAGAAGAGACCCAGTACTTC. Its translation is CASSLSGRREETQYF.

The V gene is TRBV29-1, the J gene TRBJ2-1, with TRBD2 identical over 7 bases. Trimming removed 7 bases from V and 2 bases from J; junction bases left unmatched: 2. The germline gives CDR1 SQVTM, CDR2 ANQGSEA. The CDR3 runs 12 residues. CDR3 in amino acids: CSGGSAYNEQFF. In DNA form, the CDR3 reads TGCAGCGGCGGGAGTGCCTACAATGAGCAGTTCTTC.

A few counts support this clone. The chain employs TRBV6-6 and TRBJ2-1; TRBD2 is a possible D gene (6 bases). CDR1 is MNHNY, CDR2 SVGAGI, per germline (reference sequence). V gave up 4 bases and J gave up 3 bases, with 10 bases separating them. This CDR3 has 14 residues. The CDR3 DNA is TGTGCCAGCAGTTCCCCGACTAGCTACAATGAGCAGTTCTTC. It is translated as CASSSPTSYNEQFF.

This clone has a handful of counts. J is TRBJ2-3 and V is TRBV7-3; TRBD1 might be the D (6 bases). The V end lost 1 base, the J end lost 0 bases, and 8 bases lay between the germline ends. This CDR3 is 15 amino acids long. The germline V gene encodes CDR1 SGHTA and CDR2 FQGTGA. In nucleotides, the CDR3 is TGTGCCAGCAGCTTAAACAGGGCGAGCACAGATACGCAGTATTTT. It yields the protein CASSLNRASTDTQYF.